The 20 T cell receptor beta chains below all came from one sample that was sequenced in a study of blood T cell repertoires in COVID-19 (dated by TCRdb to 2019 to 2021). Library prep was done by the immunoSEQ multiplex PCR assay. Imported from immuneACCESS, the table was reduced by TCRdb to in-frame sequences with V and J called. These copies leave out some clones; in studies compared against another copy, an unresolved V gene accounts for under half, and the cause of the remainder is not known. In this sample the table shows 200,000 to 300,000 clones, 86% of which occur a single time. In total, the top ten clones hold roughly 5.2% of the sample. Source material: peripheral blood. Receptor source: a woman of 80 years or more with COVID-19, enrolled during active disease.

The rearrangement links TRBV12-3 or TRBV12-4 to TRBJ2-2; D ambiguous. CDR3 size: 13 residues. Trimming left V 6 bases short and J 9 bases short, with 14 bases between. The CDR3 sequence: CASSSPGFRELFF. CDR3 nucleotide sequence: TGTGCCAGCAGCTCCCCAGGATTCCGGGAGCTGTTTTTT.

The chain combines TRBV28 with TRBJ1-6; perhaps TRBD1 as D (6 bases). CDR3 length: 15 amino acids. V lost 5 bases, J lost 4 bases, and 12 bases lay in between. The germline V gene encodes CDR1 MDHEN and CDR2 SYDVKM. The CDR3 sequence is CASSPDRRYNSPLHF. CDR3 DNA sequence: TGTGCCAGCAGTCCAGACAGGCGTTATAATTCACCCCTCCACTTT.

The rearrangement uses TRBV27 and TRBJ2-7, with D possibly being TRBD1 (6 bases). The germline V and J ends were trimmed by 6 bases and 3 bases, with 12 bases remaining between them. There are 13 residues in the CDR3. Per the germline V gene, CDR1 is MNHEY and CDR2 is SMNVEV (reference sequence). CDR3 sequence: CASRNGDIYEQYV. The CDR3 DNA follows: TGTGCCAGCAGGAATGGGGACATCTACGAGCAGTACGTC.

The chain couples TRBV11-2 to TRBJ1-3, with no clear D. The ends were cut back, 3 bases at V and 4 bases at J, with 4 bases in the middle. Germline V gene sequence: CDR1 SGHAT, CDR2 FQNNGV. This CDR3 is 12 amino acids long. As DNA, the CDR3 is TGTGCCAGCAGCTTTCCAGGAAACACCATATATTTT. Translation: CASSFPGNTIYF.

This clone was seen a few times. The CDR3 nucleotides read TGTGCCAGCTCACCACCCCAGGACACTGAAGCTTTCTTT. Its translation is CASSPPQDTEAFF. This chain uses TRBV18 with TRBJ1-1; no definite D call. Germline CDR1 reads KGHSH; CDR2 reads LQKENI. V lost 0 bases and J 3 bases, leaving 5 bases between the germline ends. This CDR3 has 13 amino acids.

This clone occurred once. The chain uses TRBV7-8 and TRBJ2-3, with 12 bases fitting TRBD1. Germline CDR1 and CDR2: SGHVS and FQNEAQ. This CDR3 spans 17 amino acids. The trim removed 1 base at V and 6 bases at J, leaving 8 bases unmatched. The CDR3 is CASSLEGTGGVSDTQYF. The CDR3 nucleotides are TGTGCCAGCAGCTTAGAGGGGACAGGGGGCGTATCCGATACGCAGTATTTT.

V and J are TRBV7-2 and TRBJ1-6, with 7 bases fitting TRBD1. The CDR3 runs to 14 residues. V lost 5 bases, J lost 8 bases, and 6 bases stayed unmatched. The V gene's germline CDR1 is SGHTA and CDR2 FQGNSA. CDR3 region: CASSPYRGDSPLHF. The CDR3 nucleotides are TGTGCCAGCAGCCCTTACAGGGGTGATTCACCCCTCCACTTT.

The CDR3 bases are TGTGCCAGCTTTCGGACAGGCCCGCTCTATGGCTACACCTTC. Encoded protein: CASFRTGPLYGYTF. The chain links TRBV28 to TRBJ1-2; TRBD1 matches at 7 bases. J lost 4 bases, V lost 8 bases, and 10 bases had no gene match. Germline-derived CDR1 and CDR2 are MDHEN and SYDVKM. The CDR3 extends over 14 amino acids.

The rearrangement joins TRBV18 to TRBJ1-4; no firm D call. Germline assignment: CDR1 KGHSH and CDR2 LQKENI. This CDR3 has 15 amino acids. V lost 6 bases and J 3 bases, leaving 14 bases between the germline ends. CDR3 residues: CASSILQSPNEKLFF. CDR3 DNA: TGTGCCAGCTCGATTCTACAGTCTCCTAATGAAAAACTGTTTTTT.

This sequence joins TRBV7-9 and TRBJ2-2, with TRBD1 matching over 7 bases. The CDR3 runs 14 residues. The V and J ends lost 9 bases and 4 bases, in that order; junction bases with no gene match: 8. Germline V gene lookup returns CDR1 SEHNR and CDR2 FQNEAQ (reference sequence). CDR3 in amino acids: CASTPQGFTGELFF. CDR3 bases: TGTGCCAGTACCCCACAGGGGTTCACCGGGGAGCTGTTTTTT.

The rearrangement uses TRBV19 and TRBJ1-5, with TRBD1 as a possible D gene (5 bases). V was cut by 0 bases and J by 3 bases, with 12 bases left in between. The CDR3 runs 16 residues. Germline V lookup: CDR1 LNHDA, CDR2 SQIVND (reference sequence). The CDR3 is CASSIDPGPFNQPQHF. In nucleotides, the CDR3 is TGTGCCAGTAGTATAGATCCAGGGCCCTTCAATCAGCCCCAGCATTTT.

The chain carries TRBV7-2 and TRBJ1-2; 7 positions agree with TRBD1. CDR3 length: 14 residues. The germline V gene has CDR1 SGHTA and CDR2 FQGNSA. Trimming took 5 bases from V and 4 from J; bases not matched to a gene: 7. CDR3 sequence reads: CASSPQGDFYGYTF. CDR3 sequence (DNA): TGTGCCAGCAGCCCTCAGGGGGATTTCTATGGCTACACCTTC.

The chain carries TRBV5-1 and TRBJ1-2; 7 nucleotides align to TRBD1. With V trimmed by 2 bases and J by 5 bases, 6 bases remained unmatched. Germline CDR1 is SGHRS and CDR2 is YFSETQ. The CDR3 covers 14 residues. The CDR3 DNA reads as TGCGCCAGCAGCTTTGCCGACAGGGTTTATGGCTACACCTTC. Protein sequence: CASSFADRVYGYTF.

The CDR3 is CASREQGGINYGYTF. The CDR3 region has the DNA TGTGCCAGCAGAGAACAGGGGGGAATAAACTATGGCTACACCTTC. This rearrangement joins TRBV28 to TRBJ1-2; 8 bases are a match to TRBD1. Germline CDR1 reads MDHEN; CDR2 reads SYDVKM. V gave up 6 bases and J gave up 2 bases; unmatched junction bases: 8. The CDR3 contains 15 residues.

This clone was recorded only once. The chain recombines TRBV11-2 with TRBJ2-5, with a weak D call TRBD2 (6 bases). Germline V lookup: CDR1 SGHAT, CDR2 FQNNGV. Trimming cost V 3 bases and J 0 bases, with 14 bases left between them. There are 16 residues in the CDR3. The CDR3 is CASSFLRGANQETQYF. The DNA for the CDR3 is TGTGCCAGCAGCTTTCTACGCGGGGCGAACCAAGAGACCCAGTACTTC.

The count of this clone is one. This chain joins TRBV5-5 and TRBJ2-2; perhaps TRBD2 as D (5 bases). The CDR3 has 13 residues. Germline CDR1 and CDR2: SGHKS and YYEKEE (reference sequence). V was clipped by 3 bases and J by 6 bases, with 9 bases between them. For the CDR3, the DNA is TGTGCCAGCAGCTGGACTCGGGCCGGGGAGCTGTTTTTT. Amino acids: CASSWTRAGELFF.

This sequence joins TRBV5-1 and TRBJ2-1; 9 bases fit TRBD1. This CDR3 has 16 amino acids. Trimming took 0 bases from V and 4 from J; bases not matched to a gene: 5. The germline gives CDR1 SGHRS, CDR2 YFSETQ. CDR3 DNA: TGCGCCAGCAGCTTGGTGTTTGGACAGGGGTACAATGAGCAGTTCTTC. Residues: CASSLVFGQGYNEQFF.

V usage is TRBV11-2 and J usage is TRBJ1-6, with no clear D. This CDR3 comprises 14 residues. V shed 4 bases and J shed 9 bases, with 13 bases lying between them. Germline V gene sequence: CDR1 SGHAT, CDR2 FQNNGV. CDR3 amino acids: CASSSSVPGSPLHF. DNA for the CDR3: TGTGCCAGCAGCTCGTCGGTCCCGGGTTCACCCCTCCACTTT.

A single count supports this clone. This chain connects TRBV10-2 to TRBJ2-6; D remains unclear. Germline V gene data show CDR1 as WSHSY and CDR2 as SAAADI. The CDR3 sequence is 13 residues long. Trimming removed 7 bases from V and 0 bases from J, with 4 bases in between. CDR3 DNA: TGCGCCAGCATTATCTCTGGGGCCAACGTCCTGACTTTC. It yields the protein CASIISGANVLTF.

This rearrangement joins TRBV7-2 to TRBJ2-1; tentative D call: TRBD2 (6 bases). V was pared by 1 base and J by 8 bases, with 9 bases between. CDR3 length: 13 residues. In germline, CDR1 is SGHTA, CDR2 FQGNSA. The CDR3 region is CASSLEAGYEQFF. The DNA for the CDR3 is TGTGCCAGCAGCTTAGAAGCGGGCTATGAGCAGTTCTTC.